This T cell receptor (beta chain) appears in the sequencing data of a study of blood T cell repertoires in COVID-19. Study background: Specimens from acute and convalescent COVID-19 originated in the United States, Italy and Spain. T cells, B-cell-depleted T cells, or PBMCs provided the cDNA or gDNA that served as material.

The CDR3 runs to 13 residues. With 2 bases removed from V and 6 bases from J, the gap between germline ends came to 14 bases. Germline V gives CDR1 GTSNPN, CDR2 SVGIG (reference sequence). Authors' methods: Scientists estimated how many nucleated cells there were by amplifying reference gene primers. Clones were read by immunoSEQ multiplex PCR, and TCRdb kept only the in-frame ones, dropping some. The V and J calls and clone size were taken over from that table, and D and trimming were inferred from the DNA. In the table there are roughly 100,000 clones, approximately 80% of which are singletons. This TCR came from a woman of 80 years or more with active or convalescent COVID-19. The chain combines TRBV30 with TRBJ2-7, with D tentatively TRBD2 (5 bases). Sample: peripheral blood. The CDR3 bases are TGTGCCTGGAGTCGAGGGAGTCTTGGCGAGCAGTACTTC. Translation gives CAWSRGSLGEQYF. The full variable domain, rest sourced from reference TRBV30 and TRBJ2-7, is SQTIHQWPATLVQPVGSPLSLECTVEGTSNPNLYWYRQAAGRGLQLLFYSVGIGQISSEVPQNLSASRPQDRQFILSSKKLLLSDSGFYLCAWSRGSLGEQYFGPGTRLTVT.